Listed below are T cell receptor beta chains from one sample, sequenced in a study of blood T cell repertoires in COVID-19. Method: immunoSEQ multiplex PCR; TCRdb's copy keeps in-frame clones and lacks some. The data contain around 42,000 clones, roughly 80% of them seen just once; the ten biggest clones take up roughly 2.6%. Material for sequencing was peripheral blood. All receptors come from a woman between 55 and 75 years old with acute or convalescent COVID-19. The CDR3 runs from the conserved cysteine through the conserved F or W. Each record gives: V gene, clone size, J gene, D gene, CDR3 protein, CDR3 DNA. A D gene is named only where the DNA matches it firmly. Part of the rows lack a size; the others show once, few, many or a class for expanded clones.

v_call: TRBV12-3/TRBV12-4; clone_size: few; j_call: TRBJ1-1; d_call: NA; cdr3_aa: CASSFFSTEAFF; cdr3_nt: TGTGCCAGCAGTTTTTTTAGCACTGAAGCTTTCTTT
v_call: TRBV9; clone_size: NA; j_call: TRBJ1-6; d_call: NA; cdr3_aa: CASSVKGGTPLHF; cdr3_nt: TGTGCCAGCAGCGTAAAAGGGGGTACACCCCTCCACTTT
v_call: TRBV28; clone_size: NA; j_call: TRBJ2-5; d_call: TRBD1; cdr3_aa: CASSLYGAGTAKETQYF; cdr3_nt: TGTGCCAGCAGTTTGTATGGAGCCGGGACAGCTAAAGAGACCCAGTACTTC
v_call: TRBV2; clone_size: NA; j_call: TRBJ2-2; d_call: TRBD2; cdr3_aa: CASRPTSGGAGELFF; cdr3_nt: TGTGCCAGCAGGCCGACTAGCGGGGGGGCCGGGGAGCTGTTTTTT
v_call: TRBV5-1; clone_size: NA; j_call: TRBJ1-2; d_call: TRBD1; cdr3_aa: CASSAGGTGGVGYTF; cdr3_nt: TGCGCCAGCAGCGCCGGAGGGACAGGGGGCGTTGGCTACACCTTC
v_call: TRBV7-2; clone_size: NA; j_call: TRBJ2-3; d_call: NA; cdr3_aa: CASSLVGGAGTDTQYF; cdr3_nt: TGTGCCAGCAGCTTAGTAGGGGGGGCCGGCACAGATACGCAGTATTTT
v_call: TRBV9; clone_size: NA; j_call: TRBJ2-1; d_call: TRBD2; cdr3_aa: CASSAGTSGGDEQFF; cdr3_nt: TGTGCCAGCAGCGCGGGTACTAGCGGGGGTGATGAGCAGTTCTTC
v_call: TRBV28; clone_size: NA; j_call: TRBJ2-1; d_call: NA; cdr3_aa: CASKPGGQIEEQFF; cdr3_nt: TGTGCCAGCAAGCCGGGGGGACAAATAGAGGAGCAGTTCTTC
v_call: TRBV24-1; clone_size: NA; j_call: TRBJ2-5; d_call: TRBD2; cdr3_aa: CATSDSGTSGRKETQYF; cdr3_nt: TGTGCCACCAGTGATTCAGGGACTAGCGGGAGAAAAGAGACCCAGTACTTC
v_call: TRBV18; clone_size: NA; j_call: TRBJ2-2; d_call: TRBD1; cdr3_aa: CASSPSAGGGELFF; cdr3_nt: TGTGCCAGCTCACCTTCGGCAGGGGGCGGGGAGCTGTTTTTT
v_call: TRBV5-4; clone_size: NA; j_call: TRBJ2-7; d_call: NA; cdr3_aa: CASSPQAGREQYF; cdr3_nt: TGTGCCAGCAGCCCCCAGGCAGGCCGCGAGCAGTACTTC
v_call: TRBV10-3; clone_size: NA; j_call: TRBJ1-5; d_call: NA; cdr3_aa: CAISESGGGNQPQHF; cdr3_nt: TGTGCCATCAGTGAGTCGGGGGGTGGCAATCAGCCCCAGCATTTT
v_call: TRBV19; clone_size: NA; j_call: TRBJ2-3; d_call: NA; cdr3_aa: CASSLSGTDTQYF; cdr3_nt: TGTGCCAGTAGTCTCTCCGGGACAGATACGCAGTATTTT
v_call: TRBV28; clone_size: few; j_call: TRBJ1-5; d_call: NA; cdr3_aa: CASSLGLPGVRNQPQHF; cdr3_nt: TGTGCCAGCAGTTTAGGTTTGCCAGGCGTTCGCAATCAGCCCCAGCATTTT
v_call: TRBV5-1; clone_size: once; j_call: TRBJ2-2; d_call: TRBD2; cdr3_aa: CASRPSGGYTGELFF; cdr3_nt: TGCGCCAGCAGGCCTAGCGGGGGATACACCGGGGAGCTGTTTTTT
v_call: TRBV4-1; clone_size: NA; j_call: TRBJ1-5; d_call: NA; cdr3_aa: CASSQEMELNQPQHF; cdr3_nt: TGCGCCAGCAGCCAAGAGATGGAGCTAAATCAGCCCCAGCATTTT
v_call: TRBV18; clone_size: NA; j_call: TRBJ2-7; d_call: NA; cdr3_aa: CASSPGGTLSYEQYF; cdr3_nt: TGTGCCAGCTCACCAGGCGGGACTCTCTCCTACGAGCAGTACTTC
v_call: TRBV2; clone_size: few; j_call: TRBJ2-3; d_call: NA; cdr3_aa: CASRPGEGTQYF; cdr3_nt: TGTGCCAGCAGGCCTGGTGAGGGTACGCAGTATTTT
v_call: TRBV5-1; clone_size: NA; j_call: TRBJ1-3; d_call: TRBD1; cdr3_aa: CASTRGEGAAGNTIYF; cdr3_nt: TGCGCCAGCACCCGAGGAGAGGGGGCGGCTGGAAACACCATATATTTT
v_call: TRBV7-6; clone_size: NA; j_call: TRBJ2-1; d_call: NA; cdr3_aa: CASSLVAPPAGYNEQFF; cdr3_nt: TGTGCCAGCAGCTTAGTGGCTCCTCCAGCGGGCTACAATGAGCAGTTCTTC
v_call: TRBV5-1; clone_size: few; j_call: TRBJ2-7; d_call: TRBD2; cdr3_aa: CASSFGREILNEQYF; cdr3_nt: TGCGCCAGCAGCTTTGGGCGGGAGATACTCAACGAGCAGTACTTC
v_call: TRBV2; clone_size: NA; j_call: TRBJ1-5; d_call: TRBD1; cdr3_aa: CASKEDRGSNQPQHF; cdr3_nt: TGTGCCAGCAAGGAGGACAGGGGAAGCAATCAGCCCCAGCATTTT
v_call: TRBV5-6; clone_size: few; j_call: TRBJ1-4; d_call: NA; cdr3_aa: CASRLEGNEKLFF; cdr3_nt: TGTGCCAGCAGATTGGAGGGGAATGAAAAACTGTTTTTT
v_call: TRBV5-6; clone_size: NA; j_call: TRBJ2-3; d_call: NA; cdr3_aa: CASSLSQGHTDTQYF; cdr3_nt: TGTGCCAGCAGCTTGTCGCAGGGACACACAGATACGCAGTATTTT
v_call: TRBV7-9; clone_size: NA; j_call: TRBJ1-3; d_call: NA; cdr3_aa: CASSHEAAGNTIYF; cdr3_nt: TGTGCCAGCAGCCACGAAGCCGCTGGAAACACCATATATTTT
v_call: TRBV7-3; clone_size: NA; j_call: TRBJ2-1; d_call: TRBD2; cdr3_aa: CASRSGLAGGGREQFF; cdr3_nt: TGTGCCAGCAGGTCGGGACTAGCGGGAGGGGGACGTGAGCAGTTCTTC
v_call: TRBV23-1; clone_size: NA; j_call: TRBJ2-7; d_call: TRBD1; cdr3_aa: CASSQLQGALGRYEQYF; cdr3_nt: TGCGCCAGCAGTCAGTTACAGGGGGCCCTAGGGAGATACGAGCAGTACTTC
v_call: TRBV5-4; clone_size: NA; j_call: TRBJ1-2; d_call: TRBD1; cdr3_aa: CASSSDRGYYGYTF; cdr3_nt: TGTGCCAGCAGCTCCGACAGGGGATACTATGGCTACACCTTC
v_call: TRBV10-3; clone_size: NA; j_call: TRBJ2-7; d_call: NA; cdr3_aa: CAIRPRQGASYEQYF; cdr3_nt: TGTGCCATCAGGCCCCGGCAGGGCGCGTCCTACGAGCAGTACTTC
v_call: TRBV9; clone_size: NA; j_call: TRBJ1-6; d_call: TRBD1; cdr3_aa: CASSVGQGGNSPLHF; cdr3_nt: TGTGCCAGCAGCGTTGGACAGGGTGGGAATTCACCCCTCCACTTT
v_call: TRBV5-1; clone_size: NA; j_call: TRBJ2-7; d_call: NA; cdr3_aa: CASSLVAGRDEQYF; cdr3_nt: TGCGCCAGCAGCTTGGTTGCGGGTAGGGACGAGCAGTACTTC
v_call: TRBV7-3; clone_size: NA; j_call: TRBJ1-1; d_call: TRBD1; cdr3_aa: CASSLNPTGGNTEAFF; cdr3_nt: TGTGCCAGCAGCTTAAACCCCACAGGGGGGAACACTGAAGCTTTCTTT
v_call: TRBV11-2; clone_size: NA; j_call: TRBJ2-1; d_call: NA; cdr3_aa: CASSLVLGGEQFF; cdr3_nt: TGTGCCAGCAGCTTGGTTTTGGGAGGTGAGCAGTTCTTC
v_call: TRBV18; clone_size: NA; j_call: TRBJ2-1; d_call: NA; cdr3_aa: CASSPREGNEQFF; cdr3_nt: TGTGCCAGCTCACCGCGGGAAGGGAATGAGCAGTTCTTC
v_call: TRBV28; clone_size: once; j_call: TRBJ2-1; d_call: NA; cdr3_aa: CASSSQGGGTYEQFF; cdr3_nt: TGTGCCAGCAGTTCCCAAGGGGGGGGGACATACGAGCAGTTCTTC
v_call: TRBV9; clone_size: NA; j_call: TRBJ2-7; d_call: TRBD2; cdr3_aa: CASSVSGVTYEQYF; cdr3_nt: TGTGCCAGCAGCGTTAGCGGGGTTACCTACGAGCAGTACTTC
v_call: TRBV10-3; clone_size: NA; j_call: TRBJ1-1; d_call: TRBD1; cdr3_aa: CAIRDRARTTEAFF; cdr3_nt: TGTGCCATCAGGGACAGGGCTCGAACGACTGAAGCTTTCTTT
v_call: TRBV12-3/TRBV12-4; clone_size: NA; j_call: TRBJ2-5; d_call: TRBD1; cdr3_aa: CASRNRGRETQYF; cdr3_nt: TGTGCCAGCAGGAACAGGGGGCGAGAGACCCAGTACTTC
v_call: TRBV5-1; clone_size: few; j_call: TRBJ1-2; d_call: NA; cdr3_aa: CASSLVPGMSDGYTF; cdr3_nt: TGCGCCAGCAGCTTGGTTCCGGGGATGAGCGATGGCTACACCTTC
v_call: TRBV30; clone_size: once; j_call: TRBJ1-1; d_call: NA; cdr3_aa: CAWETGTVAFF; cdr3_nt: TGTGCCTGGGAAACAGGGACGGTAGCTTTCTTT
v_call: TRBV7-9; clone_size: NA; j_call: TRBJ2-3; d_call: TRBD2; cdr3_aa: CASRAGTSGGETSTDTQYF; cdr3_nt: TGTGCCAGCAGGGCCGGGACTAGCGGGGGTGAAACTAGCACAGATACGCAGTATTTT
v_call: TRBV29-1; clone_size: NA; j_call: TRBJ1-2; d_call: TRBD1; cdr3_aa: CSVQRGQGNPGYGYTF; cdr3_nt: TGCAGCGTTCAAAGAGGACAGGGAAATCCAGGCTATGGCTACACCTTC
v_call: TRBV28; clone_size: NA; j_call: TRBJ2-5; d_call: TRBD1; cdr3_aa: CASSLFPRDRGGRETQYF; cdr3_nt: TGTGCCAGCAGTTTATTTCCGCGGGACAGGGGTGGAAGAGAGACCCAGTACTTC
v_call: TRBV18; clone_size: NA; j_call: TRBJ1-1; d_call: NA; cdr3_aa: CASSPDILNTEAFF; cdr3_nt: TGTGCCAGCTCACCGGACATACTGAACACTGAAGCTTTCTTT
v_call: TRBV5-1; clone_size: NA; j_call: TRBJ1-6; d_call: NA; cdr3_aa: CASSLEAGAETPLHF; cdr3_nt: TGCGCCAGCAGCTTGGAGGCGGGGGCAGAAACACCCCTCCACTTT
v_call: TRBV29-1; clone_size: NA; j_call: TRBJ2-6; d_call: NA; cdr3_aa: CSAAEGSGANVLTF; cdr3_nt: TGCAGCGCCGCGGAGGGGTCTGGGGCCAACGTCCTGACTTTC
v_call: TRBV27; clone_size: NA; j_call: TRBJ1-5; d_call: NA; cdr3_aa: CASSFRGGFQPQHF; cdr3_nt: TGTGCCAGCAGTTTTCGGGGAGGGTTTCAGCCCCAGCATTTT
v_call: TRBV30; clone_size: NA; j_call: TRBJ1-5; d_call: TRBD1; cdr3_aa: CAWRGQGNQPQHF; cdr3_nt: TGTGCCTGGAGAGGACAGGGAAATCAGCCCCAGCATTTT
v_call: TRBV20-1; clone_size: NA; j_call: TRBJ1-1; d_call: NA; cdr3_aa: CSASQGMSEAFF; cdr3_nt: TGCAGTGCTAGTCAGGGGATGAGTGAAGCTTTCTTT
v_call: TRBV5-6; clone_size: few; j_call: TRBJ2-3; d_call: TRBD2; cdr3_aa: CASSLHPGLANTDTQYF; cdr3_nt: TGTGCCAGCAGCCTACACCCTGGACTAGCCAACACAGATACGCAGTATTTT
v_call: TRBV13; clone_size: NA; j_call: TRBJ2-7; d_call: NA; cdr3_aa: CASSPRGRGLPAYEQYF; cdr3_nt: TGTGCCAGCAGCCCTAGAGGCCGGGGATTACCTGCGTACGAGCAGTACTTC
v_call: TRBV20-1; clone_size: NA; j_call: TRBJ1-2; d_call: TRBD1; cdr3_aa: CSASRGTGAYGYTF; cdr3_nt: TGCAGTGCTAGTCGTGGGACAGGGGCGTATGGCTACACCTTC
v_call: TRBV7-8; clone_size: NA; j_call: TRBJ1-1; d_call: NA; cdr3_aa: CASSLSFFQGNTEAFF; cdr3_nt: TGTGCCAGCAGCTTAAGCTTCTTCCAGGGGAACACTGAAGCTTTCTTT
v_call: TRBV18; clone_size: NA; j_call: TRBJ2-1; d_call: TRBD2; cdr3_aa: CASSLTSGSYNEQFF; cdr3_nt: TGTGCCAGCTCCCTTACTAGCGGCTCCTACAATGAGCAGTTCTTC
v_call: TRBV10-3; clone_size: NA; j_call: TRBJ2-7; d_call: NA; cdr3_aa: CAIGRGVRGKILGEQYF; cdr3_nt: TGTGCCATCGGACGGGGTGTCAGGGGAAAAATTTTGGGCGAGCAGTACTTC
v_call: TRBV4-1; clone_size: once; j_call: TRBJ2-1; d_call: NA; cdr3_aa: CASSHRDTHNEQFF; cdr3_nt: TGCGCCAGCAGCCACAGAGACACACACAATGAGCAGTTCTTC
v_call: TRBV28; clone_size: NA; j_call: TRBJ1-6; d_call: NA; cdr3_aa: CASAHGGRGPYNSPLHF; cdr3_nt: TGTGCCAGCGCCCATGGGGGGAGAGGGCCCTATAATTCACCCCTCCACTTT
v_call: TRBV5-4; clone_size: NA; j_call: TRBJ1-1; d_call: NA; cdr3_aa: CASSLKLGAREMNTEAFF; cdr3_nt: TGTGCCAGCAGCTTGAAGCTGGGGGCCCGGGAAATGAACACTGAAGCTTTCTTT
v_call: TRBV5-8; clone_size: NA; j_call: TRBJ2-7; d_call: TRBD2; cdr3_aa: CASSRGGFGEQYF; cdr3_nt: TGTGCCAGCAGCCGGGGGGGGTTCGGTGAGCAGTACTTC